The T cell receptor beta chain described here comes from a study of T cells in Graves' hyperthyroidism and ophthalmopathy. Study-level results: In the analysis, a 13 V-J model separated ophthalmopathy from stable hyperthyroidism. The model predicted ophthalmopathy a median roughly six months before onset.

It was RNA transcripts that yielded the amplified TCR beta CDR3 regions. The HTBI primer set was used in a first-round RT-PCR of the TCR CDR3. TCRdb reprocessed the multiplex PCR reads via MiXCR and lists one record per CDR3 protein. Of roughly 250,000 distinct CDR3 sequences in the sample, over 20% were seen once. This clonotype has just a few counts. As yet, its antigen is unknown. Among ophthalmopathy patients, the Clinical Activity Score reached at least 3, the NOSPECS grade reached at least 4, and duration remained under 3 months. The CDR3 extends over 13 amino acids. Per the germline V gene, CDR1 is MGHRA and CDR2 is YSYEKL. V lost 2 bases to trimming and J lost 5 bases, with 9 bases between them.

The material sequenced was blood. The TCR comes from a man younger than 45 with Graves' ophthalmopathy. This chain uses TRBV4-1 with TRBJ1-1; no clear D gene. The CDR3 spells CASSQLERTEAFF. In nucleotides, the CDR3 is TGCGCCAGCAGCCAACTGGAGAGGACTGAAGCTTTCTTT.